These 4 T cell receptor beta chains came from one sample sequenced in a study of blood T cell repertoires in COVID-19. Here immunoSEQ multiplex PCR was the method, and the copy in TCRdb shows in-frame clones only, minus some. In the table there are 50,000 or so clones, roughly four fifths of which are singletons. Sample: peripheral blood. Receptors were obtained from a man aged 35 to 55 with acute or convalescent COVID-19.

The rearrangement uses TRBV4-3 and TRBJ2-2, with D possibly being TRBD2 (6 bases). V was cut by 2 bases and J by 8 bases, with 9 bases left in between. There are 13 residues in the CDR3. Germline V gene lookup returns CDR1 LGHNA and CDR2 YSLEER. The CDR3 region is CASSQPTSGELFF. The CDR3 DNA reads TGCGCCAGCAGCCAACCGACTAGTGGGGAGCTGTTTTTT.

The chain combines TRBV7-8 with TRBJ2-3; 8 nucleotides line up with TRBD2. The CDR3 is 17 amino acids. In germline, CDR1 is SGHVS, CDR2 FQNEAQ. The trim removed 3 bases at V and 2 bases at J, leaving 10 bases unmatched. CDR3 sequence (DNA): TGTGCCAGCAGCTTGATATCGGGGGGGAGGATCACAGATACGCAGTATTTT. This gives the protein CASSLISGGRITDTQYF.

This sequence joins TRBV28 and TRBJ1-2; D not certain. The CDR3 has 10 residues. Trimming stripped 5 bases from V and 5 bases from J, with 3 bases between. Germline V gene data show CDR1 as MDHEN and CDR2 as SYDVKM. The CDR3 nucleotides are TGTGCCAGCAGTCGGTATGGCTACACCTTC. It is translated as CASSRYGYTF.

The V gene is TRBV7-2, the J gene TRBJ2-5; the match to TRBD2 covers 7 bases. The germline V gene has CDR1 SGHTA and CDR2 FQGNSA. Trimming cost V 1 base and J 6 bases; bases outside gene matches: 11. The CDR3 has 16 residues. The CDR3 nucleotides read TGTGCCAGCAGCTTAGTGGTTCTAGCGGAGGGAAAGACCCAGTACTTC. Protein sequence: CASSLVVLAEGKTQYF.